Listed here are 24 T cell receptor beta chains from one sample, sequenced in a study of cytomegalovirus exposure and HLA in healthy donors. Primers: 60 Vbeta forward and 13 Jbeta reverse. Generated by immunoSEQ multiplex PCR, the TCRdb table keeps only in-frame clones and is missing some. The table has 120,000 to 150,000 clones, roughly 77% seen once. Sequencing used PBMCs. All receptors come from a man in his forties or fifties in good health and CMV-seronegative.

This clone was counted between two and nine times. CDR3 region: CASSQRAGRNEQFF. DNA for the CDR3: TGCGCCAGCTCCCAGCGGGCGGGAAGAAATGAGCAGTTCTTC. The chain combines TRBV5-1 with TRBJ2-1, with D perhaps TRBD2 (6 bases). The V gene's germline CDR1 is SGHRS and CDR2 YFSETQ. The CDR3 runs 14 residues. Between the trimmed V and J ends, which lost 7 bases and 7 bases, there was a span of 18 bases.

This clone showed up just a few times. The chain is built from TRBV7-3 and TRBJ1-2; D is perhaps TRBD1 (5 bases). This CDR3 spans 15 amino acids. The V end was cut by 5 bases, the J end by 0 bases, with 13 bases between. Germline V gene data show CDR1 as SGHTA and CDR2 as FQGTGA. DNA of the CDR3: TGTGCCAGCAGCCCCGGCGGGGGGGCTAACTATGGCTACACCTTC. It translates to CASSPGGGANYGYTF.

The table lists this clone with a few counts. The CDR3 region has the DNA TGCGCCAGCAGCCCGGGGAACACCGGGGAGCTGTTTTTT. Translated, it gives CASSPGNTGELFF. The chain employs TRBV5-1 and TRBJ2-2; D gene ambiguous. The V end was cut by 4 bases, the J end by 1 base, with 5 bases between. The CDR3 extends over 13 amino acids. The germline gives CDR1 SGHRS, CDR2 YFSETQ.

The V gene is TRBV11-1, the J gene TRBJ2-2; D uncertain. V was pared by 1 base and J by 6 bases, with 6 bases between. In germline, CDR1 is SGHAT, CDR2 FQDESV (reference sequence). The length of the CDR3 is 13 residues. CDR3 amino acids: CASSLGGSGELFF. Written as DNA, the CDR3 is TGTGCCAGCAGCTTAGGAGGATCCGGGGAGCTGTTTTTT.

The chain employs TRBV6-5 and TRBJ2-4, with TRBD2 identical over 14 bases. There are 16 residues in the CDR3. V gave up 0 bases and J gave up 6 bases; unmatched junction bases: 1. In germline, CDR1 is MNHEY, CDR2 SVGAGI. In DNA form, the CDR3 reads TGTGCCAGCAGTTACTCGGGGACTAGCGGGGGAAACATTCAGTACTTC. Protein product: CASSYSGTSGGNIQYF.

The chain has TRBV29-1 and TRBJ2-3, with TRBD1 identical over 8 bases. The CDR3 runs to 15 residues. From germline, CDR1 is SQVTM and CDR2 ANQGSEA. Trimming removed 4 bases from V and 5 bases from J; junction bases left unmatched: 11. For the CDR3, the DNA is TGCAGCGTTGTACCAGGGGGCGAAGTGGTAGATACGCAGTATTTT. Protein: CSVVPGGEVVDTQYF.

The chain has TRBV7-8 and TRBJ2-7; D call uncertain. V gave up 2 bases and J gave up 2 bases, with 10 bases separating them. CDR3 length: 14 amino acids. Looked up from germline, CDR1 is SGHVS and CDR2 is FQNEAQ. CDR3 coding DNA: TGTGCCAGCAGCTTAAGCTTAATCCCCTACGAGCAGTACTTC. Translation gives CASSLSLIPYEQYF.

The chain joins TRBV28 to TRBJ2-5; D is possibly TRBD2 (7 bases). V gave up 6 bases and J gave up 5 bases, with 10 bases separating them. This CDR3 has 12 residues. Germline CDR1 MDHEN, CDR2 SYDVKM. The CDR3 coding sequence is TGTGCCAGCAGGGGGAGGGGGGAGACCCAGTACTTC. It specifies CASRGRGETQYF.

V gene TRBV6-5 combines with J gene TRBJ2-3; tentatively, D is TRBD2 (7 bases). The CDR3 totals 15 residues. In germline, CDR1 is MNHEY, CDR2 SVGAGI. The V and J ends lost 0 bases and 1 base respectively, with 8 bases between them. DNA of the CDR3: TGTGCCAGCAGTTACTCGCGGGGGCGCACAGATACGCAGTATTTT. It specifies CASSYSRGRTDTQYF.

Remarks on this clone: Other DNA sequences from this sample encode an identical CDR3 as well. This rearrangement joins TRBV11-2 to TRBJ1-3, with a weak D call TRBD1 (6 bases). V was cut by 5 bases and J by 0 bases, with 8 bases left in between. The germline V gene encodes CDR1 SGHAT and CDR2 FQNNGV. The CDR3 spans 14 residues. This chain's CDR3 is CASSLQGSGNTIYF. In DNA form, the CDR3 reads TGTGCCAGCAGCCTACAGGGCTCTGGAAACACCATATATTTT.

The chain is built from TRBV6-6 and TRBJ1-2; TRBD1 aligns across 9 bases. Looked up from germline, CDR1 is MNHNY and CDR2 is SVGAGI (reference sequence). This CDR3 is 14 amino acids long. The V gene end was trimmed by 5 bases and the J gene end by 4 bases; junction bases not matched to a gene: 5. For the CDR3, the DNA is TGTGCCAGCAGTGGGGACAGGGAAACCTATGGCTACACCTTC. This gives the protein CASSGDRETYGYTF.

This chain joins TRBV5-1 and TRBJ2-3; TRBD2 matches 8 bases. Losses at the gene ends were 4 bases for V and 3 bases for J; bases not matched to a gene: 7. Germline V gene data show CDR1 as SGHRS and CDR2 as YFSETQ. The CDR3 loop spans 15 amino acids. This CDR3 reads CASSAGGGPTDTQYF. CDR3 DNA: TGCGCCAGCAGCGCCGGGGGGGGACCGACAGATACGCAGTATTTT.

The rearrangement uses TRBV4-1 and TRBJ1-1, with D unresolved. V was clipped by 2 bases and J by 0 bases, with 10 bases between them. Germline CDR1 is MGHRA and CDR2 is YSYEKL. This CDR3 spans 15 amino acids. Here the CDR3 reads CASSQRGGMNTEAFF. CDR3 nucleotides: TGCGCCAGCAGCCAACGGGGTGGCATGAACACTGAAGCTTTCTTT.

This clone was counted between two and nine times. The chain is built from TRBV5-6 and TRBJ1-6; tentatively, D is TRBD1 (6 bases). The V gene lost 0 bases and the J gene lost 7 bases, with 11 bases spanning the gap. The CDR3 runs 15 residues. CDR1 is SGHDT, CDR2 YYEEEE, per germline. For the CDR3, the DNA is TGTGCCAGCAGCTTGGGGGGGCTAAGGAATTCACCCCTCCACTTT. This codes for CASSLGGLRNSPLHF.

V and J are TRBV5-1 and TRBJ1-1, with 11 bases identical to TRBD1. CDR3 size: 18 residues. J was trimmed by 1 base and V by 0 bases; bases with no gene match: 8. Germline CDR1 SGHRS, CDR2 YFSETQ. The CDR3 loop reads CASSLGTGGMRRNTEAFF. CDR3 bases: TGCGCCAGCAGCTTGGGGACAGGGGGCATGCGGAGGAACACTGAAGCTTTCTTT.

The CDR3 region is CASIKSPDRGPWEQYF. CDR3 bases: TGTGCCAGCATCAAGAGCCCGGACAGGGGGCCGTGGGAGCAGTACTTC. J is TRBJ2-7 and V is TRBV7-9, with 11 positions matching TRBD1. Trimming removed 7 bases from V and 7 bases from J; junction bases left unmatched: 15. Germline V gene sequence: CDR1 SEHNR, CDR2 FQNEAQ (reference sequence). The CDR3 sequence is 16 residues long.

This clone was detected a few times. The chain employs TRBV7-9 and TRBJ1-1; weak D call: TRBD1 (5 bases). This CDR3 comprises 15 residues. V gave up 1 base and J gave up 3 bases, with 12 bases separating them. CDR1 is SEHNR and CDR2 is FQNEAQ in the germline V gene (reference sequence). The CDR3 spells CASSLVGVGDTEAFF. CDR3 in DNA: TGTGCCAGCAGCTTAGTAGGGGTTGGGGACACTGAAGCTTTCTTT.

The V and J genes are TRBV18 and TRBJ2-7, with no clear D. The CDR3 totals 12 residues. Trimming stripped 5 bases from V and 4 bases from J, with 9 bases between. Germline assignment: CDR1 KGHSH and CDR2 LQKENI. CDR3 protein: CASSEERYEQYF. CDR3 nucleotides: TGTGCCAGCTCAGAGGAAAGATACGAGCAGTACTTC.

About this clone itself: The CDR3 ends on some other residue instead of the conserved phenylalanine or tryptophan, so this is likely a read error. No DNA is shown, since the ends of the CDR3 on it are uncertain; the CDR3 is the one TCRdb lists. V gene TRBV2 combines with J gene TRBJ2-7; TRBD2 is the table's D call, not checked against the DNA. The CDR3 length is 11 residues, termini included. Germline V CDR1 and CDR2: SNHLY, FYNNEI. CDR3 loop: CASSEGTSSIL.

This clone was detected a few times. The gene calls are TRBV4-3 and TRBJ2-7; D is undetermined. CDR1 and CDR2 from the germline V gene are LGHNA and YSLEER. The CDR3 extends over 14 amino acids. V was trimmed by 0 bases and J by 3 bases, leaving 9 bases between them. DNA of the CDR3: TGCGCCAGCAGCCAAGATCGTGGCCACTACGAGCAGTACTTC. This gives the protein CASSQDRGHYEQYF.

The CDR3 sequence: CASSQGVGGSNTGELFF. In DNA, the CDR3 is TGCGCCAGCAGCCAAGGGGTAGGGGGTTCGAACACCGGGGAGCTGTTTTTT. The chain joins TRBV4-3 to TRBJ2-2; a weak D match, TRBD1 (6 bases). The length of the CDR3 is 17 residues. The V end was cut by 1 base, the J end by 0 bases, with 12 bases between. CDR1 is LGHNA and CDR2 is YSLEER in the germline V gene.

The V gene is TRBV5-1, the J gene TRBJ2-5; unclear D gene. The V gene lost 1 base and the J gene lost 1 base, with 5 bases spanning the gap. The germline V gene has CDR1 SGHRS and CDR2 YFSETQ. The CDR3 loop spans 13 amino acids. This CDR3 reads CASSLSSQETQYF. CDR3 nucleotides: TGCGCCAGCAGCTTGTCGAGCCAAGAGACCCAGTACTTC.

The V gene is TRBV4-3, the J gene TRBJ1-6, with TRBD1 matching 7 bases. The CDR3 extends over 19 amino acids. CDR1 and CDR2 (germline): LGHNA, YSLEER. V lost 1 base and J lost 0; bases outside the gene matches: 9. This CDR3 is CASSQGEAGGTSYNSPLHF. The CDR3 DNA sequence: TGCGCCAGCAGCCAAGGGGAGGCAGGGGGTACCTCCTATAATTCACCCCTCCACTTT.

The chain combines TRBV6-1 with TRBJ1-1; perhaps TRBD1 as D (5 bases). With 4 bases removed from V and 0 bases from J, the gap between germline ends came to 18 bases. Germline CDR1 is MNHNS and CDR2 is SASEGT. This CDR3 is 17 amino acids long. CDR3 amino acids: CASSGSWVGQLNTEAFF. The DNA of the CDR3 is TGTGCCAGCAGTGGGTCCTGGGTGGGGCAGCTGAACACTGAAGCTTTCTTT.